This TCR beta chain came from a study of blood T cells in healthy people across ages (dated by TCRdb to 2013 to 2016). Regarding the research as a whole: In model experiments, roughly one uniquely barcoded TCR beta cDNA molecule per two T cells was captured by template switching. To avoid experimental bias, donors of different ages were spread randomly across the sequencing lanes. Using deep sequencing normalized with unique cDNA molecular identifiers, the study measured how TCR beta repertoire diversity changes with age. Two additional independent replicas of 1 million unique cDNA reads from the same blood draw were analyzed for two donors (one aged 18 to 29 and one aged 80 or older). The donors were divided into four age groups: young (average around 15 years), middle-aged (about 39), aged (62) and long-lived (roughly 82).

About this clonotype: The antigen this receptor binds is unknown. No much larger clonotype is one base removed from it; base qualities were not supplied.

CDR1 is given as LGHNA and CDR2 as YNFKEQ, both from the germline V gene. V ends up 1 base short and J 4 bases short, with an unmatched junction base count of 9. Including the terminal cysteine and phenylalanine, the CDR3 comprises 16 residues. The CDR3 DNA has 48 bases and is translated from base 1. The library came from 5' RACE. The sequencer listed for this sample is Illumina HiSeq 2500. A second about 7 to 12 cycle PCR used a sample-barcoded 5' primer and a J-beta primer mix. Each TCR beta cDNA molecule received a unique molecular identifier from a template-switch 5' adaptor carrying 12 random nucleotides. At least 2.5 million CDR3-containing paired-end reads were obtained from each sample. The Mint cDNA synthesis kit, primed by a TRBC-specific oligonucleotide, was used to synthesize first-strand cDNA from all RNA. Following uracil-DNA glycosylase treatment, a first 18-cycle PCR with universal primers M1SS and BC2_uni_R was performed on all cDNA. As for the original processing: For normalization, 1 million high-quality reads were randomly selected from each sample, with every read carrying a distinct molecular identifier. Reads with shared molecular identifiers were discarded instead of being binned into consensus sequences. MiTCR, with a Q25 quality threshold and the strictest error-elimination algorithm, was used for CDR3 identification, clonotype clustering and error correction. A nonparametric unseen species model with Euler transformation was used to estimate a lower bound on total TCR beta diversity. The raw public data were reprocessed by TCRdb itself: fastp quality trimming at Q25, MiXCR clonotype calling, in-frame beta chains only. Entries that share a CDR3 protein sequence are merged under the most common genes and DNA. It is TCRdb's table, rather than the study itself, that gives the V and J calls and clone size. Recorded for this sample are over 1.5 million distinct CDR3 sequences; approximately 50% of them occurred a single time. The biggest ten clones account for less than 2.5% of the sample.

Donors were 35 to 40 systemically healthy Caucasian individuals from Russia aged roughly 6 to 95 years. Each donor gave around 9 milliliters of peripheral blood, collected into EDTA-treated Vacutainer tubes. Ficoll-Paque density-gradient centrifugation was used to isolate PBMCs, with at least 7 million obtained per sample. Trizol reagent was used to extract total RNA from the PBMCs, yielding at least 6 micrograms per sample. The percentages of naive CD45RAhigh/CD27high T cells were determined by flow cytometry on a PBMC aliquot from every donor. General study outcomes and caveats: Bulk unsorted PBMC profiling prevented conclusive comparison of naive and antigen-experienced compartments. Compared with the aged group, the long-lived group had more naive CD4+ T cells, fewer expanded clones and increased TCR diversity, a pattern suggesting age selection. Estimates of total diversity based on one million sequenced T cells were considered lower bounds and underestimates. The CMV infection status of donors was not known, potentially confounding age-related changes in expanded clonotypes. Observed TCR beta diversity correlated strongly with the percentage of naive T cells measured by flow cytometry. As age increased, observed TCR beta diversity per million T cells dropped in a roughly linear way, and a significant reduction was already evident by age about 40.

The source material was blood. This TCR derives from a woman aged 40 to 50 in good health. This chain is built from TRBV4-2 and TRBJ2-7; TRBD1 agrees with 8 junctional bases. This receptor carries the CDR3 CASSQVAGQEAYEQYF. The DNA reads as follows: TGTGCCAGCAGCCAAGTCGCGGGACAGGAGGCTTACGAGCAGTACTTC.